Presented here are 5 T cell receptor beta chains from one specimen sequenced in a study of T cell responses to AZD1222 COVID-19 vaccine. The protocol was immunoSEQ multiplex PCR, while the TCRdb copy is restricted to in-frame clones and leaves out a portion. The sample carries more than 90,000 clones, almost 90% recorded once. The sequencing used peripheral blood, collected 28 days after the second AZD1222 dose. These receptors came from an adult who received the AZD1222 COVID-19 vaccine.

The genes are TRBV4-1 and TRBJ2-3; D remains unclear. This CDR3 has 15 amino acids. V was trimmed by 0 bases and J by 3 bases, leaving 10 bases between them. Germline-derived CDR1 and CDR2 are MGHRA and YSYEKL. Here the CDR3 reads CASSQEVSDTDTQYF. Written as DNA, the CDR3 is TGCGCCAGCAGCCAAGAGGTTAGTGATACAGATACGCAGTATTTT.

This clone was found once. This chain links TRBV15 with TRBJ2-1, with unresolved D. The CDR3 has 11 residues. Germline V lookup: CDR1 LNHNV, CDR2 YYDKDF (reference sequence). The V gene lost 1 base and the J gene lost 9 bases, with 4 bases spanning the gap. The CDR3 bases are TGTGCCACCAGCAGAGGAGGTGAGCAGTTCTTC. Translating gives CATSRGGEQFF.

The chain recombines TRBV25-1 with TRBJ2-1, with D tentatively TRBD2 (5 bases). CDR1 is MGHDK and CDR2 is SYGVNS in the germline V gene. The CDR3 is 14 amino acids. Trimming took off 2 bases at V and 4 bases at J, with 9 bases between the two ends. In DNA form, the CDR3 reads TGTGCCAGCAGTGAACTACTAGATTACAATGAGCAGTTCTTC. It is translated as CASSELLDYNEQFF.

Only one count was recorded for this clone. This rearrangement joins TRBV9 to TRBJ1-2; D not resolved. Germline V gene sequence: CDR1 SGDLS, CDR2 YYNGEE. The length of the CDR3 is 18 residues. Trimming shortened V by 0 bases and J by 2 bases, and 20 bases separated the two germline ends. The CDR3 loop is CASSVGVLKSRRNYGYTF. The CDR3 coding sequence is TGTGCCAGCAGCGTAGGAGTCCTAAAGAGTCGAAGGAACTATGGCTACACCTTC.

This clone was picked up a small number of times. A read error may account for a junction end that differs from germline. The chain has TRBV6-5 and TRBJ1-6, with D uncertain. The germline gives CDR1 MNHEY, CDR2 SVGAGI. The CDR3 extends over 15 amino acids. The CDR3 loop reads CASSHSLNPNSPLHF. CDR3 nucleotide sequence: TGTGCCAGCAGTCACTCATTGAACCCGAATTCACCCCTCCACTTT.